These 5 T cell receptor beta chains originate from one sample sequenced in a study of T cell responses to AZD1222 COVID-19 vaccine. Profiling relied on immunoSEQ multiplex PCR, and the TCRdb table lists in-frame clones only, not all of them. The sample holds about 56,000 clones, roughly 90% seen once. The source was peripheral blood, collected 28 days after the second AZD1222 dose. These receptors all stem from an adult who received the AZD1222 COVID-19 vaccine.

In DNA form, the CDR3 reads TGTGCCAGCAGGAAGACTAGCGGCCGCAATGAGCAGTTCTTC. It specifies CASRKTSGRNEQFF. This chain links TRBV27 with TRBJ2-1, with TRBD2 identical over 9 bases. Trimming took 6 bases from V and 6 from J; bases not matched to a gene: 6. The germline gives CDR1 MNHEY, CDR2 SMNVEV (reference sequence). The CDR3 has 14 amino acids.

V is TRBV14 and J is TRBJ1-2; tentatively, D is TRBD1 (6 bases). This CDR3 is 15 amino acids long. V lost 0 bases, J lost 8 bases, and 16 bases lay in between. Germline V gives CDR1 SGHDN, CDR2 FVKESK. The CDR3 sequence is CASSQDRNREGGYTF. CDR3 DNA sequence: TGTGCCAGCAGCCAAGATCGGAACAGGGAGGGGGGCTACACCTTC.

This sequence joins TRBV7-3 and TRBJ2-7, with TRBD1 identical over 10 bases. In germline, CDR1 is SGHTA, CDR2 FQGTGA. V shed 3 bases, J shed 4 bases, and the junction held 3 bases outside the gene matches. The CDR3 consists of 14 residues. The CDR3 DNA is TGTGCCAGCAGCTTCGTGGGACAGGGGTACGAGCAGTACTTC. This encodes CASSFVGQGYEQYF.

The chain is built from TRBV7-2 and TRBJ2-2; D is uncertain. Germline V gene data show CDR1 as SGHTA and CDR2 as FQGNSA. The V end lost 1 base, the J end lost 4 bases, and 7 bases lay between the germline ends. The CDR3 is 14 amino acids. This CDR3 reads CASSLEGSTGELFF. In DNA form, the CDR3 reads TGTGCCAGCAGCTTAGAAGGCAGCACCGGGGAGCTGTTTTTT.

The chain is built from TRBV19 and TRBJ2-5, with 8 nucleotides matching TRBD1. V lost 5 bases, J lost 5 bases, and 7 bases stayed unmatched. The CDR3 extends over 14 amino acids. CDR1 is LNHDA and CDR2 is SQIVND in the germline V gene (reference sequence). CDR3 in amino acids: CASSRPGQVETQYF. In DNA, the CDR3 is TGTGCCAGTAGTCGCCCGGGACAGGTCGAGACCCAGTACTTC.